The T cell receptor (beta chain) under discussion was sequenced for a study of blood T cell repertoires in COVID-19. At the level of the study: The United States, Italy and Spain provided the acute and convalescent COVID-19 samples. PBMCs, B-cell-depleted T cells, or T cells provided the cDNA or gDNA that made up the material.

In the authors' workflow: Nucleated cell counts were estimated from reference gene primer amplification. The protocol was immunoSEQ multiplex PCR, while the TCRdb copy is restricted to in-frame clones and leaves out a portion. That table supplies the V and J calls and clone size; D and trimming were determined from the DNA. The sample contains over 30,000 clones, about nine tenths of which appear only once. The ends lost 6 bases at V and 3 bases at J; junction bases unmatched: 12. The CDR3 is 16 amino acids. Germline V CDR1 and CDR2: SQVTM, ANQGSEA. The chain carries TRBV29-1 and TRBJ2-7; 12 bases map to TRBD1. Sequences were obtained from peripheral blood. The TCR sequence derives from a man aged 70 or older with acute or convalescent COVID-19. CDR3 DNA: TGCAGCGTATATCAAAGCGGGACAGGGGGCCGCTACGAGCAGTACTTC. This gives the protein CSVYQSGTGGRYEQYF.